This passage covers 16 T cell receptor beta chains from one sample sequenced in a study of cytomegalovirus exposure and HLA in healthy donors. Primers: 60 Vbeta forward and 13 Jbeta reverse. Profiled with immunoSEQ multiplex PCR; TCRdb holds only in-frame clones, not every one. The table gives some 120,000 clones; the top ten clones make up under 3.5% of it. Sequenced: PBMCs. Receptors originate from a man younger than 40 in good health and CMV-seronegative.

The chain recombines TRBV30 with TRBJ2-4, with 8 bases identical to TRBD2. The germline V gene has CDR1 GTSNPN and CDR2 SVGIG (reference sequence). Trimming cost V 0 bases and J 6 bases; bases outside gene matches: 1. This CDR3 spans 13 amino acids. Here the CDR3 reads CAWSVAGGNIQYF. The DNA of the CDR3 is TGTGCCTGGAGTGTGGCGGGGGGAAACATTCAGTACTTC.

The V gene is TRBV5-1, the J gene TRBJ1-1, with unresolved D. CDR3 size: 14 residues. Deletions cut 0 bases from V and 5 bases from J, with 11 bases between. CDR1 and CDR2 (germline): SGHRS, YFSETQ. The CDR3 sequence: CASSLERGLTEAFF. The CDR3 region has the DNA TGCGCCAGCAGCTTGGAACGAGGGTTGACTGAAGCTTTCTTT. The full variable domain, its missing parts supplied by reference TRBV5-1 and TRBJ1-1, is KAGVTQTPRYLIKTRGQQVTLSCSPISGHRSVSWYQQTPGQGLQFLFEYFSETQRNKGNFPGRFSGRQFSNSRSEMNVSTLELGDSALYLCASSLERGLTEAFFGQGTRLTVV.

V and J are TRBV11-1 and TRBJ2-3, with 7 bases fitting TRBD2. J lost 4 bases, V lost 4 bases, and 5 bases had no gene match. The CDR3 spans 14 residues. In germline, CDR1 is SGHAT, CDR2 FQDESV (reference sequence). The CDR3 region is CASSWTRGADTQYF. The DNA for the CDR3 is TGTGCCAGCAGCTGGACTAGGGGCGCAGATACGCAGTATTTT.

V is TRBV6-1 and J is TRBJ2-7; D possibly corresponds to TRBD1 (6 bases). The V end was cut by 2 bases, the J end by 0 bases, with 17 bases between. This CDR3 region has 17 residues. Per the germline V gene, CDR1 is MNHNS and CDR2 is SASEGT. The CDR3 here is CASSERRGTGSSYEQYF. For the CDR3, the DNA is TGTGCCAGCAGTGAAAGAAGGGGGACGGGGAGCTCCTACGAGCAGTACTTC.

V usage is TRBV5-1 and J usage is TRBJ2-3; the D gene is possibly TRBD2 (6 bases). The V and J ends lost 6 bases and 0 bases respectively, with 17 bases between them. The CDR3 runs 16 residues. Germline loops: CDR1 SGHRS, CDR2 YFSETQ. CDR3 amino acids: CASKGVFGTSTDTQYF. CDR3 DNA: TGCGCCAGCAAGGGAGTTTTTGGGACTAGCACAGATACGCAGTATTTT.

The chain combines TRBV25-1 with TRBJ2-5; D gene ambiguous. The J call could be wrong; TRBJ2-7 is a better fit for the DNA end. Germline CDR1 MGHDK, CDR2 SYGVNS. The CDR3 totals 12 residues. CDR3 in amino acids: CASSELEYEQYF. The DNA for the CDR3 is TGTGCCAGCAGTGAATTGGAGTACGAGCAGTACTTC.

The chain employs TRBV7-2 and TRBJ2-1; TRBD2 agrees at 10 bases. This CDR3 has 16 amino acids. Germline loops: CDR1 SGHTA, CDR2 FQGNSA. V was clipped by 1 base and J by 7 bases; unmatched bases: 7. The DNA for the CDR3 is TGTGCCAGCAGCTTAGGGACTAGCGGCGTGCAAAATGAGCAGTTCTTC. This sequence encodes CASSLGTSGVQNEQFF. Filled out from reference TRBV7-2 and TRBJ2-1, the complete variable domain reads GAGVSQSPSNKVTEKGKDVELRCDPISGHTALYWYRQSLGQGLEFLIYFQGNSAPDKSGLPSDRFSAERTGGSVSTLTIQRTQQEDSAVYLCASSLGTSGVQNEQFFGPGTRLTVL.

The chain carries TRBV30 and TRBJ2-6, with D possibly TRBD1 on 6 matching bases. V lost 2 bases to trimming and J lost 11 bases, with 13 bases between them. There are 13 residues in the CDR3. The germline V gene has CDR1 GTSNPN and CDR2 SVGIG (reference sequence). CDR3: CAWSRGSLHVLTF. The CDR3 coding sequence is TGTGCCTGGAGTAGGGGGAGTTTACACGTCCTGACTTTC.

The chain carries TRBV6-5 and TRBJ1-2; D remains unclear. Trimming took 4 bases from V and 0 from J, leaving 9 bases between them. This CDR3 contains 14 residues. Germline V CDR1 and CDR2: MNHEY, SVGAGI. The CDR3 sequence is CASSLAGTNYGYTF. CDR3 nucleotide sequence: TGTGCCAGCAGTTTGGCCGGGACTAACTATGGCTACACCTTC.

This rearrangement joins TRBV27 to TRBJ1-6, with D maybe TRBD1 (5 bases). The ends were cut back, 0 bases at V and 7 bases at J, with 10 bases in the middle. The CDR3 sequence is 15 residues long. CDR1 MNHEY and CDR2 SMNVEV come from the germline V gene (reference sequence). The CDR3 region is CASSLSGLRNSPLHF. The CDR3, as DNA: TGTGCCAGCAGTTTATCGGGGCTTAGGAATTCACCCCTCCACTTT.

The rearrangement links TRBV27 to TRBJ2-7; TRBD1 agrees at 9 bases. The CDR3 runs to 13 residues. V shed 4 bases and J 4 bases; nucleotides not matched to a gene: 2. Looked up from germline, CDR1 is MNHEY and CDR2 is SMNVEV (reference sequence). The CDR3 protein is CASSYGTGYEQYF. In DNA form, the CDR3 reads TGTGCCAGCAGTTACGGGACAGGGTACGAGCAGTACTTC.

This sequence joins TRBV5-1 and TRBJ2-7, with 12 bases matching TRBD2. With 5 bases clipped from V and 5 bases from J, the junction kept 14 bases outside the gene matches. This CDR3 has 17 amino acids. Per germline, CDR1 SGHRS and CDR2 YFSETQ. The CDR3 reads CASRQRQGRLAGDEQYF. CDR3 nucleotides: TGCGCCAGCAGACAAAGACAGGGGAGACTAGCGGGAGACGAGCAGTACTTC.

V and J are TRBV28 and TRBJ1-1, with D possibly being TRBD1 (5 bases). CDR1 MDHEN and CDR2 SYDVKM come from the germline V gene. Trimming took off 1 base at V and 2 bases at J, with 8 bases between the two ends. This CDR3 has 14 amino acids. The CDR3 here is CASSLYRRNTEAFF. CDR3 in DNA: TGTGCCAGCAGTTTATACAGGAGAAACACTGAAGCTTTCTTT.

The CDR3 DNA follows: TGTGCCAGCAGCTTGGGACTCAACAATGAGCAGTTCTTC. It yields the protein CASSLGLNNEQFF. V and J are TRBV5-4 and TRBJ2-1, with no clear D. CDR1 SGHNT and CDR2 YYREEE come from the germline V gene (reference sequence). This CDR3 has 13 residues. The germline V and J ends were trimmed by 0 bases and 5 bases, with 6 bases remaining between them.

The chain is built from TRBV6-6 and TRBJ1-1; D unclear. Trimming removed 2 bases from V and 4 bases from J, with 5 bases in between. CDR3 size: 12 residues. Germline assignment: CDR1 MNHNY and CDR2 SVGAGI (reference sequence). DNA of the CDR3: TGTGCCAGCAGTTACGGAGGCACTGAAGCTTTCTTT. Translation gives CASSYGGTEAFF.

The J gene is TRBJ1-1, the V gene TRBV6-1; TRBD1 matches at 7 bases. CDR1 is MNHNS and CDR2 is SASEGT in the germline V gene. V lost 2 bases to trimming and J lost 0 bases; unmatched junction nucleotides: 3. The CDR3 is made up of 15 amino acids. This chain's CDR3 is CASSERDRLNTEAFF. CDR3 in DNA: TGTGCCAGCAGTGAACGGGACAGATTGAACACTGAAGCTTTCTTT.